The clone carrying this T cell receptor beta chain turned up a few times. Its antigen is still unknown. The junction does not match germline at one end; this may be a read error. This sample was taken from a study of response to subunit inactivated influenza vaccine. Overall study findings and caveats: The authors suggested that few new T cells are recruited per seasonal influenza vaccination.

The CDR3 is 14 residues long. From the RT-PCR reads, TCRdb called clonotypes with MiXCR, one entry per CDR3 protein. The data show roughly 630,000 distinct CDR3 sequences, approximately 15% seen once. This clonotype was obtained from a man aged 50-60 years who received an inactivated influenza vaccine. This sample comprised PBMCs from blood, obtained 14 to 15 days before vaccination. The chain carries TRBV12-3 or TRBV12-4 and TRBJ1-5; no definite D call. DNA for the CDR3: TGTGCCAGCAGTTTCGGGAGGAGCAGTCAGCCCCAGCATTTT. Translated: CASSFGRSSQPQHF.